This T cell receptor (beta chain) was documented in a study of cytomegalovirus exposure and HLA in healthy donors. Study results and limitations: An analysis that came later showed most CMV-associated TCR beta chains appearing HLA-restricted.

The CDR3 sequence is 11 residues long. In germline, CDR1 is MNHEY, CDR2 SVGAGI. Trimming shortened V by 8 bases and J by 7 bases, and 8 bases separated the two germline ends. The PCR contained 60 Vbeta and 13 Jbeta primers. In the original analysis: Some 11 million of the roughly 80 million unique TCR beta chains counted in a later analysis were shared. Measured with immunoSEQ multiplex PCR; TCRdb has only the in-frame clones, and not every one. That table furnishes V, J and clone size, whereas the DNA furnished D and trimming. This sample has about 160,000 clones, with roughly 80% found just once. About this clone: What it binds is not known.

This rearrangement joins TRBV6-5 to TRBJ2-2; D not certain. The source material was PBMCs. The TCR sequence derives from a man aged 50 to 59 in good health and CMV-seropositive. In nucleotides, the CDR3 is TGTGCCAGCGCTGGGCTCGGGGAGCTGTTTTTT. Its translation: CASAGLGELFF.